The T cell receptor beta chain described here comes from a study of T cell responses to AZD1222 COVID-19 vaccine. The V end was cut by 5 bases, the J end by 3 bases, with 11 bases between. Germline-derived CDR1 and CDR2 are SEHNR and FQNEAQ (reference sequence). The CDR3 has 13 amino acids. TCRdb's table, derived via immunoSEQ multiplex PCR, lists solely in-frame clones and lacks some. The sample lists about 140,000 clones, more than 85% occurring once. The source material was peripheral blood, sampled on day 0 of AZD1222 vaccination. This TCR was sampled from an adult in good health. The genes are TRBV7-9 and TRBJ2-7, with D perhaps matching TRBD1 (5 bases). In nucleotides, the CDR3 is TGTGCCAGCAGCCGCGGACAAGGCTACGAGCAGTACTTC. Encoded protein: CASSRGQGYEQYF. Variable domain in full (rest from reference TRBV7-9 and TRBJ2-7): DTGVSQNPRHKITKRGQNVTFRCDPISEHNRLYWYRQTLGQGPEFLTYFQNEAQLEKSRLLSDRFSAERPKGSFSTLEIQRTEQGDSAMYLCASSRGQGYEQYFGPGTRLTVT.